A single sample gave rise to the 32 T cell receptor beta chains below, sequenced in a study of regulatory T cells in long-lasting Graves disease. Researchers made TCR beta libraries by using iRepertoire HTBI primers and running Arm-PCR on CDR3 regions. TCRdb called the multiplex PCR reads again in MiXCR, with one record for every CDR3 protein. Of under 300,000 distinct CDR3 sequences in the sample, around a sixth were seen once. Time point: newly diagnosed GD, antithyroid drugs for less than 3 months. The TCR library was made from RNA that had been extracted from PBMCs in TRIzol. These data were also reused for a study on T cells in Graves' hyperthyroidism and ophthalmopathy.

Sequencing was performed on peripheral blood mononuclear cells (PBMCs), taken at new diagnosis, from a patient treated with antithyroid drugs. These receptors came from a woman aged 30 to 39 with Graves disease.

This clonotype was seen at least ten times. The chain combines TRBV3-1 with TRBJ1-1; D unclear. Germline V gene lookup returns CDR1 LGHDT and CDR2 YNNKEL (reference sequence). V was trimmed by 4 bases and J by 1 base, leaving 10 bases between them. This CDR3 has 14 residues. This CDR3 is CASSPERGNTEAFF. The CDR3 nucleotides are TGTGCCAGCAGCCCCGAACGGGGGAACACTGAAGCTTTCTTT.

This clonotype was seen at least ten times. The chain couples TRBV4-1 to TRBJ2-1, with 7 bases identical to TRBD2. V lost 4 bases, J lost 5 bases, and 11 bases stayed unmatched. The CDR3 length is 16 residues. Germline V CDR1 and CDR2: MGHRA, YSYEKL. The CDR3 DNA reads TGCGCCAGCAGCCCCTGGACCGGGGCGGGGGACAATGAGCAGTTCTTC. As protein: CASSPWTGAGDNEQFF.

This clonotype appeared many times. The gene calls are TRBV20-1 and TRBJ2-7; TRBD2 aligns across 7 bases. The CDR3 contains 14 residues. CDR1 DFQATT and CDR2 SNEGSKA come from the germline V gene (reference sequence). Germline trimming cut 0 bases from V and 5 bases from J; bases unmatched to any gene: 7. CDR3 residues: CSARDRRGGDEQYF. CDR3 bases: TGCAGTGCTAGAGATAGGAGGGGAGGGGACGAGCAGTACTTC.

As for this clonotype: A much larger clone lies one base from this, so it may be a read error. Since no conserved phenylalanine or tryptophan closes the CDR3, a read error is the likely cause. This chain uses TRBV20-1 with TRBJ2-3; no clear D gene. Trimming took 5 bases from V and 1 from J, leaving 7 bases between them. Germline values: CDR1 DFQATT, CDR2 SNEGSKA (reference sequence). The CDR3 extends over 12 amino acids. The CDR3 is CSAPVGTDTQYL. The CDR3 region has the DNA TGCAGTGCTCCCGTAGGCACAGATACGCAGTATCTT.

The V gene is TRBV18, the J gene TRBJ1-5; 7 nucleotides agree with TRBD1. Germline V CDR1 and CDR2: KGHSH, LQKENI. Trimming at V came to 5 bases and at J to 0 bases, leaving 10 bases not matched to a gene. This CDR3 has 17 amino acids. The CDR3 nucleotides are TGTGCCAGCTCAACGGGACAGCCATCCTATAGCAATCAGCCCCAGCATTTT. Translating gives CASSTGQPSYSNQPQHF.

This clonotype was seen at least ten times. The chain combines TRBV4-1 with TRBJ1-5; D is ambiguous. V dropped 1 base and J dropped 4 bases, with 5 bases sitting between them. Germline CDR1 is MGHRA and CDR2 is YSYEKL. The CDR3 runs to 13 residues. In DNA, the CDR3 is TGCGCCAGCAGCCAAGGGTATAATCAGCCCCAGCATTTT. Amino acids: CASSQGYNQPQHF.

This clonotype was found many times. The V call is TRBV3-1, the J call TRBJ2-3; 13 nucleotides match TRBD2. Germline-derived CDR1 and CDR2 are LGHDT and YNNKEL (reference sequence). The junction had 7 bases not matched to a gene; V was cut back by 0 bases and J by 1 base. The CDR3 runs to 19 residues. The CDR3 loop reads CASSQETKLAGGRTDTQYF. CDR3 sequence (DNA): TGTGCCAGCAGCCAAGAGACGAAACTAGCGGGGGGGCGCACAGATACGCAGTATTTT.

This chain uses TRBV19 with TRBJ1-5; 8 nucleotides line up with TRBD1. The V gene's germline CDR1 is LNHDA and CDR2 SQIVND (reference sequence). CDR3 length: 16 residues. V was clipped by 3 bases and J by 0 bases; unmatched bases: 4. The CDR3 DNA sequence: TGTGCCAGTAGTATGGACAGGGTGTATAGCAATCAGCCCCAGCATTTT. It is translated as CASSMDRVYSNQPQHF.

This clonotype was picked up many times. J is TRBJ1-1 and V is TRBV7-2; D not certain. CDR1 and CDR2 from the germline V gene are SGHTA and FQGNSA. V dropped 3 bases and J dropped 5 bases, with 13 bases sitting between them. The CDR3 totals 14 residues. The CDR3 spells CASSFSVKETEAFF. CDR3 DNA sequence: TGTGCCAGCAGCTTTTCTGTTAAGGAGACTGAAGCTTTCTTT.

The rearrangement links TRBV6-2 or TRBV6-3 to TRBJ2-1; D may match TRBD1 or TRBD2 (6 bases each). This CDR3 region has 13 residues. The V gene lost 6 bases and the J gene lost 12 bases, with 18 bases spanning the gap. Germline CDR1 is MNHEY and CDR2 is SVGEGT. The CDR3 coding sequence is TGTGCCAGCAGCTATACCGAATGGGGGGCGCAGTTCTTC. It yields the protein CASSYTEWGAQFF.

The chain couples TRBV20-1 to TRBJ2-3, with 12 positions matching TRBD2. With 3 bases clipped from V and 5 bases from J, the junction kept 12 bases outside the gene matches. Germline-derived CDR1 and CDR2 are DFQATT and SNEGSKA (reference sequence). This CDR3 spans 17 amino acids. CDR3 nucleotide sequence: TGCAGTGCTAGGCTCCGAGCTAGCGGGGGGGCCAAAGATACGCAGTATTTT. Translating gives CSARLRASGGAKDTQYF.

This CDR3 is CSARSGSVRDEQFF. CDR3 DNA: TGCAGTGCTAGAAGCGGGAGTGTTCGGGATGAGCAGTTCTTC. The V gene is TRBV20-1, the J gene TRBJ2-1; 8 bases align to TRBD2. The germline V gene encodes CDR1 DFQATT and CDR2 SNEGSKA (reference sequence). The CDR3 consists of 14 residues. Trimming took 2 bases from V and 8 from J; bases not matched to a gene: 8.

This clonotype was picked up many times. The chain recombines TRBV12-3 or TRBV12-4 with TRBJ1-4, with a tentative D call TRBD1 (5 bases). V lost 3 bases, J lost 9 bases, and 11 bases lay in between. The CDR3 loop spans 13 amino acids. CDR3 sequence: CASSLIGDKKLFF. CDR3 bases: TGTGCCAGCAGTTTGATAGGGGATAAAAAACTGTTTTTT.

The chain uses TRBV20-1 and TRBJ2-5; TRBD2 matches at 11 bases. V lost 6 bases and J lost 5; bases outside the gene matches: 8. CDR3 length equals 14 residues. The germline gives CDR1 DFQATT, CDR2 SNEGSKA (reference sequence). The CDR3 DNA is TGCAGTGCAATAGCGGGAGGGGGGTTGGAGACCCAGTACTTC. Translated: CSAIAGGGLETQYF.

This clonotype was found many times. This chain joins TRBV18 and TRBJ1-4, with TRBD1 matching over 7 bases. The V and J ends lost 5 bases and 8 bases, in that order; junction bases with no gene match: 5. The CDR3 runs to 13 residues. In germline, CDR1 is KGHSH, CDR2 LQKENI. In nucleotides, the CDR3 is TGTGCCAGCTCAGCCGACAGGGACGAAAAACTGTTTTTT. It yields the protein CASSADRDEKLFF.

This clonotype was observed at least ten times. The V gene is TRBV20-1, the J gene TRBJ1-5; no reliable D call. Trimming removed 0 bases from V and 1 base from J, with 10 bases in between. The CDR3 runs 15 residues. The germline V gene has CDR1 DFQATT and CDR2 SNEGSKA (reference sequence). The CDR3 DNA reads as TGCAGTGCTAGAGACCCCCAAGGCAGCAATCAGCCCCAGCATTTT. Its protein product is CSARDPQGSNQPQHF.

There are many counts of this clonotype. The rearrangement links TRBV13 to TRBJ2-7; 13 bases are shared with TRBD2. V shed 0 bases, J shed 0 bases, and the junction held 5 bases outside the gene matches. CDR3 length equals 18 residues. Germline CDR1 and CDR2: PRHDT and FYEKMQ (reference sequence). The CDR3 nucleotides read TGTGCCAGCAGCTTAGGTGGGACTAGCGGGGACGTCTCCTACGAGCAGTACTTC. It yields the protein CASSLGGTSGDVSYEQYF.

With regard to this clonotype: This is likely an artifact of a read error, given a far larger clone one base away. The CDR3 region has the DNA TGTGCCAGCAGCGTATGGGGGGATGAGCAGTTCTTC. Its translation: CASSVWGDEQFF. The chain recombines TRBV12-3 or TRBV12-4 with TRBJ2-1; maybe TRBD2 (6 bases). CDR3 size: 12 residues. The V gene lost 6 bases and the J gene lost 8 bases, with 11 bases spanning the gap.

Remarks on this clonotype: Since a much larger clone is just one base distant, this may be a read error. The chain joins TRBV11-2 to TRBJ2-2, with TRBD2 matching over 10 bases. The V and J ends lost 6 bases and 5 bases, in that order; junction bases with no gene match: 15. Germline V gene data show CDR1 as SGHAT and CDR2 as FQNNGV. The CDR3 has 18 residues. The CDR3 sequence: CASSTVPKLAGRTGELFF. The CDR3, as DNA: TGTGCCAGCAGTACAGTTCCGAAACTAGCGGGGCGGACCGGGGAGCTGTTTTTT.

This clonotype was counted ten times or more. This chain links TRBV10-3 with TRBJ2-5; D gene ambiguous. V was pared by 0 bases and J by 2 bases, with 7 bases between. The CDR3 runs to 14 residues. CDR1 and CDR2 (germline): ENHRY, SYGVKD. CDR3 in amino acids: CAISESPSQETQYF. CDR3 nucleotide sequence: TGTGCCATCAGTGAGTCGCCTTCTCAAGAGACCCAGTACTTC.

This clonotype was detected many times. This chain uses TRBV20-1 with TRBJ2-3, with 8 bases matching TRBD2. V lost 5 bases and J lost 5; bases outside the gene matches: 12. CDR3 length: 15 amino acids. Germline CDR1 DFQATT, CDR2 SNEGSKA (reference sequence). CDR3 in DNA: TGCAGTGCTGGGGGTGACGGGGGGGCAGGAGATACGCAGTATTTT. Residues: CSAGGDGGAGDTQYF.

This clonotype showed up many times. This rearrangement joins TRBV7-2 to TRBJ1-1; tentative D call: TRBD1 (6 bases). This CDR3 spans 16 amino acids. Germline V lookup: CDR1 SGHTA, CDR2 FQGNSA. Trimming left V 5 bases short and J 3 bases short, with 19 bases between. This chain's CDR3 is CASSLTGDKGYTEAFF. The CDR3 DNA sequence: TGTGCCAGCAGCCTAACGGGGGACAAAGGATACACTGAAGCTTTCTTT.

This clonotype appeared many times. The genes are TRBV20-1 and TRBJ1-2; D is unclear. In germline, CDR1 is DFQATT, CDR2 SNEGSKA (reference sequence). This CDR3 spans 12 amino acids. With 6 bases removed from V and 2 bases from J, the gap between germline ends came to 10 bases. CDR3 coding DNA: TGCAGTGCGACCCCGGGGAACTATGGCTACACCTTC. It is translated as CSATPGNYGYTF.

This clonotype was observed many times. The V call is TRBV4-2, the J call TRBJ1-5, with a possible D match to TRBD1 (5 bases). The CDR3 sequence is 15 residues long. Germline CDR1 and CDR2: LGHNA and YNFKEQ. Trimming took 0 bases from V and 10 from J, leaving 16 bases between them. In DNA form, the CDR3 reads TGTGCCAGCAGCCAAGATTCGCAGGGAGTGGGCCCCCAGCATTTT. It is translated as CASSQDSQGVGPQHF.

This clonotype has ten or more counts. The chain combines TRBV7-3 with TRBJ2-2; 9 nucleotides agree with TRBD1. The CDR3 has 16 residues. V shed 5 bases and J 6 bases; nucleotides not matched to a gene: 10. The germline gives CDR1 SGHTA, CDR2 FQGTGA. The CDR3 DNA reads as TGTGCCAGCAGCCCCGGAAACAGGGGGCAGGCCGGGGAGCTGTTTTTT. Translating gives CASSPGNRGQAGELFF. Filled out from reference TRBV7-3 and TRBJ2-2, the complete variable domain reads GAGVSQTPSNKVTEKGKYVELRCDPISGHTALYWYRQSLGQGPEFLIYFQGTGAADDSGLPNDRFFAVRPEGSVSTLKIQRTERGDSAVYLCASSPGNRGQAGELFFGEGSRLTVL.

The sample holds many counts of this clonotype. This chain uses TRBV7-8 with TRBJ2-1; 9 positions match TRBD2. The CDR3 is 15 amino acids. The V gene's germline CDR1 is SGHVS and CDR2 FQNEAQ. V lost 1 base and J lost 6; bases outside the gene matches: 4. The CDR3 region is CASSLGAGGINEQFF. In DNA form, the CDR3 reads TGTGCCAGCAGCTTAGGGGCGGGGGGGATCAATGAGCAGTTCTTC.

This clonotype showed up many times. The rearrangement uses TRBV12-3 or TRBV12-4 and TRBJ1-1, with TRBD1 identical over 9 bases. V dropped 5 bases and J dropped 6; count of bases not matched to a gene: 16. The CDR3 runs to 17 residues. For the CDR3, the DNA is TGTGCCAGCAGTGCGCGACTTCCGGGACAGGGTGTAGCTGAAGCTTTCTTT. Protein product: CASSARLPGQGVAEAFF.

This clonotype was counted many times. The genes are TRBV20-1 and TRBJ2-3; D is ambiguous. From germline, CDR1 is DFQATT and CDR2 SNEGSKA (reference sequence). This CDR3 contains 12 residues. The CDR3 loop is CAVGSPQDTQYF. DNA of the CDR3: TGCGCGGTCGGCTCTCCCCAAGATACGCAGTATTTT.

This clonotype was detected ten times or more. The rearrangement links TRBV7-2 to TRBJ1-1, with D possibly TRBD1 on 5 matching bases. Trimming pared 5 bases from V and 2 bases from J, leaving 9 bases between. The germline gives CDR1 SGHTA, CDR2 FQGNSA. The CDR3 extends over 13 amino acids. CDR3 sequence: CASSPDTNTEAFF. In DNA, the CDR3 is TGTGCCAGCAGCCCGGACACCAACACTGAAGCTTTCTTT.

The table lists this clonotype with many counts. This chain connects TRBV6-1 to TRBJ2-3; D assignment may be TRBD1 or TRBD2 (7 bases each). The CDR3 extends over 16 amino acids. With 5 bases removed from V and 2 bases from J, the gap between germline ends came to 17 bases. Per the germline V gene, CDR1 is MNHNS and CDR2 is SASEGT. The CDR3 coding sequence is TGTGCCAGCAGTCTACCAGCAGGGGGGGCCACAGATACGCAGTATTTT. It translates to CASSLPAGGATDTQYF.

This chain connects TRBV5-6 to TRBJ2-1, with a possible D match to TRBD2 (7 bases). V was shortened by 0 bases and J by 5 bases, with 15 bases between the two germline ends. This CDR3 region has 16 residues. The V gene's germline CDR1 is SGHDT and CDR2 YYEEEE. The CDR3 spells CASSLAVRGPDNEQFF. The CDR3 DNA sequence: TGTGCCAGCAGCTTGGCCGTGCGGGGGCCGGACAATGAGCAGTTCTTC. Together with reference TRBV5-6 and TRBJ2-1, the CDR3 gives the full variable domain: DAGVTQSPTHLIKTRGQQVTLRCSPKSGHDTVSWYQQALGQGPQFIFQYYEEEERQRGNFPDRFSGHQFPNYSSELNVNALLLGDSALYLCASSLAVRGPDNEQFFGPGTRLTVL.

This clonotype was recorded many times. The chain combines TRBV12-3 or TRBV12-4 with TRBJ1-1; D perhaps matches TRBD1 (6 bases). Trimming took 2 bases from V and 6 from J, leaving 13 bases between them. This CDR3 comprises 14 residues. CDR3 in amino acids: CASSLNRALAEAFF. The CDR3 DNA reads TGTGCCAGCAGTTTAAACAGGGCCCTCGCTGAAGCTTTCTTT.